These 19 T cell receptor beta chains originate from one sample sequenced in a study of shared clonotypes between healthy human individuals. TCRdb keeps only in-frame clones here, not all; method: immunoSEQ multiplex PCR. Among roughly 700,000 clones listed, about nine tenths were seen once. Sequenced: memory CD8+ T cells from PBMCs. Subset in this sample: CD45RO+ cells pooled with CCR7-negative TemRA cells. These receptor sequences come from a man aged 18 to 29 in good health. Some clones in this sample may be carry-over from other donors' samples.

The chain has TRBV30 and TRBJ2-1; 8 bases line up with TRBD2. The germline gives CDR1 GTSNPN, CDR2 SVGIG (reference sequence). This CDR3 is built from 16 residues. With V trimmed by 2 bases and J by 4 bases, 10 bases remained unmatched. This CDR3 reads CAWSTKAGVVYNEQFF. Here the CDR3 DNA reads TGTGCCTGGAGTACCAAAGCGGGAGTAGTTTACAATGAGCAGTTCTTC.

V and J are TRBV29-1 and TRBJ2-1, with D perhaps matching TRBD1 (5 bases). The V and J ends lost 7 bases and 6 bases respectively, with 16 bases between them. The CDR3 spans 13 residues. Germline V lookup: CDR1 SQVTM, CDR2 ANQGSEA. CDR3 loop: CSALGRVTNEQFF. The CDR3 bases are TGCAGCGCCCTCGGCAGGGTAACCAATGAGCAGTTCTTC.

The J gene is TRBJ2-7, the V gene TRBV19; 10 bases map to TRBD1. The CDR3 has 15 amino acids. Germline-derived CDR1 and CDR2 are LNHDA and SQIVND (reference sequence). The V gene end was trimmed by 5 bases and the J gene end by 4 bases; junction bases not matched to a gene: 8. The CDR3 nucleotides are TGTGCCAGTAGTGTCGGGACAGGGGTTGGGTACGAGCAGTACTTC. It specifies CASSVGTGVGYEQYF.

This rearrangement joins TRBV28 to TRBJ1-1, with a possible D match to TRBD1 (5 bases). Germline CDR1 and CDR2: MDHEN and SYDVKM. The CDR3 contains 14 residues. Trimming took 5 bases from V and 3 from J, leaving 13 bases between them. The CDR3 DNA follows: TGTGCCAGCAGTCCTACAGGTTCGGACACTGAAGCTTTCTTT. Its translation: CASSPTGSDTEAFF. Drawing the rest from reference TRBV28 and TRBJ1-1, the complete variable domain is DVKVTQSSRYLVKRTGEKVFLECVQDMDHENMFWYRQDPGLGLRLIYFSYDVKMKEKGDIPEGYSVSREKKERFSLILESASTNQTSMYLCASSPTGSDTEAFFGQGTRLTVV.

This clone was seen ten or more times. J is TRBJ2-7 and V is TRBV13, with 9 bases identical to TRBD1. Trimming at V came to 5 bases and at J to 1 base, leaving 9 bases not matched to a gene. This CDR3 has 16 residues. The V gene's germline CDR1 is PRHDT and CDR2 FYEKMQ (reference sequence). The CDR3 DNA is TGTGCCAGCAGCCAGCAAGGACAGGGGCTATCCTACGAGCAGTACTTC. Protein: CASSQQGQGLSYEQYF.

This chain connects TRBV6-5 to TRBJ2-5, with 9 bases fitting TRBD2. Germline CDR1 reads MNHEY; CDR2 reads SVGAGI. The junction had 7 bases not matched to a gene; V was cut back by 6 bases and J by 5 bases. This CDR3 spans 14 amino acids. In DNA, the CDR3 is TGTGCCAGCAGGGATAGCGGGAGCGGGGAGACCCAGTACTTC. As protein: CASRDSGSGETQYF.

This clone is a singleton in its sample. The CDR3 nucleotides read TGTGCCTGGAGTTATGGCGTCGTAGGCTCCTCTGGGGCCAACGTCCTGACTTTC. Translation gives CAWSYGVVGSSGANVLTF. The chain has TRBV30 and TRBJ2-6; D gene ambiguous. CDR1 and CDR2 from the germline V gene are GTSNPN and SVGIG (reference sequence). This CDR3 comprises 18 residues. V lost 2 bases and J 0 bases, leaving 17 bases between the germline ends. The variable domain in full, completed from reference TRBV30 and TRBJ2-6, reads SQTIHQWPATLVQPVGSPLSLECTVEGTSNPNLYWYRQAAGRGLQLLFYSVGIGQISSEVPQNLSASRPQDRQFILSSKKLLLSDSGFYLCAWSYGVVGSSGANVLTFGAGSRLTVL.

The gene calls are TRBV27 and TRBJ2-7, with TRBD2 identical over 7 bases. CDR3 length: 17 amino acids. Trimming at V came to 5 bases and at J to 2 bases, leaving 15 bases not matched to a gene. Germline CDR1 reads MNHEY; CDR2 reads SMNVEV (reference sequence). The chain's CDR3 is CASSPHFAGVGPYEQYF. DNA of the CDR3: TGTGCCAGCAGTCCCCATTTTGCGGGGGTGGGGCCCTACGAGCAGTACTTC.

This CDR3 is CASSLAADSPILGTQYF. The CDR3 region has the DNA TGTGCCAGCAGCTTAGCTGCGGACTCCCCCATCCTAGGTACGCAGTATTTT. The chain uses TRBV13 and TRBJ2-3; possibly TRBD2 for D (5 bases). Germline CDR1 reads PRHDT; CDR2 reads FYEKMQ (reference sequence). The CDR3 is 17 residues long. The ends were cut back, 1 base at V and 8 bases at J, with 22 bases in the middle.

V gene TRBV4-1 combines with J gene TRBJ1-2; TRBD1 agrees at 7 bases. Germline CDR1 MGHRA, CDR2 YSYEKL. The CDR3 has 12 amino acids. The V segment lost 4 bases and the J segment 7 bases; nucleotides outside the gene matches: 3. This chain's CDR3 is CASSLTGAGYTF. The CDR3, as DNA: TGCGCCAGCAGCCTCACAGGGGCTGGCTACACCTTC.

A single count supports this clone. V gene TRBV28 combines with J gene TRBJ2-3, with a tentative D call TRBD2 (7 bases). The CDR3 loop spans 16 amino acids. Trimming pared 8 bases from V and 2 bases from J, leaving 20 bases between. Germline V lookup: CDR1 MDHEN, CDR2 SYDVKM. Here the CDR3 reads CASLPRAGAPTDTQYF. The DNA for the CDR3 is TGTGCCAGCCTGCCGAGGGCGGGGGCGCCCACAGATACGCAGTATTTT.

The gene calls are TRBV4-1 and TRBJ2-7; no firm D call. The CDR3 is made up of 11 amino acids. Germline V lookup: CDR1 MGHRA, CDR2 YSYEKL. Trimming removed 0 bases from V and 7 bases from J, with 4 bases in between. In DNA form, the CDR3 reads TGCGCCAGCAGCCAAGAGGGGGAGCAGTACTTC. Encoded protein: CASSQEGEQYF.

The CDR3 nucleotides read TGTGCCAGCTCACCTTCCGGGACCGGTTACGAGCAGTACTTC. Its translation is CASSPSGTGYEQYF. The chain combines TRBV18 with TRBJ2-7; D is perhaps TRBD1 or TRBD2 (5 bases each). Per germline, CDR1 KGHSH and CDR2 LQKENI. This CDR3 has 14 amino acids. V was pared by 3 bases and J by 4 bases, with 13 bases between.

The CDR3 protein is CASSYSHLTNTEAFF. The CDR3 nucleotides are TGTGCCAGCAGTTACTCACATTTGACGAACACTGAAGCTTTCTTT. The chain has TRBV6-5 and TRBJ1-1, with D hard to call. V lost 0 bases and J lost 1, with 9 bases in between. Germline CDR1 reads MNHEY; CDR2 reads SVGAGI. This CDR3 region has 15 residues.

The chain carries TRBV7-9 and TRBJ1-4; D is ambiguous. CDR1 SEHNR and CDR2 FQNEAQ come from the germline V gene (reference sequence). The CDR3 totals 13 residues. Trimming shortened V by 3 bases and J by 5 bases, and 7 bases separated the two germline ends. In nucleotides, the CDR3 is TGTGCCAGCAGCTTGCCGGGGAATGAAAAACTGTTTTTT. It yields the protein CASSLPGNEKLFF.

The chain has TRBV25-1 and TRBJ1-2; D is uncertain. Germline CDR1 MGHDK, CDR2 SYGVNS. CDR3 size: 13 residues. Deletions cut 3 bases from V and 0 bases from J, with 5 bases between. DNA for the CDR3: TGTGCCAGCAGTGATGAATCTAACTATGGCTACACCTTC. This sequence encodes CASSDESNYGYTF.

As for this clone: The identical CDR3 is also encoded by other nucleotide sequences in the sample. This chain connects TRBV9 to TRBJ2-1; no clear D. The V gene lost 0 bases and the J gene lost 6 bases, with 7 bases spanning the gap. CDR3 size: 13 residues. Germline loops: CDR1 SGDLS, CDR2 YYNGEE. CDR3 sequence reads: CASSVGWGNEQFF. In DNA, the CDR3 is TGTGCCAGCAGCGTAGGATGGGGCAATGAGCAGTTCTTC.

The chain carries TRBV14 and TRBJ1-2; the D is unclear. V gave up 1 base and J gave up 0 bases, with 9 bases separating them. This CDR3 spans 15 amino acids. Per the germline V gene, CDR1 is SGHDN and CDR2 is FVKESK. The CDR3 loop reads CASSQVRGANYGYTF. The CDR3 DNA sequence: TGTGCCAGCAGCCAAGTCCGGGGAGCTAACTATGGCTACACCTTC. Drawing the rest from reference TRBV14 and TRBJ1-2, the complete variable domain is EAGVTQFPSHSVIEKGQTVTLRCDPISGHDNLYWYRRVMGKEIKFLLHFVKESKQDESGMPNNRFLAERTGGTYSTLKVQPAELEDSGVYFCASSQVRGANYGYTFGSGTRLTVV.

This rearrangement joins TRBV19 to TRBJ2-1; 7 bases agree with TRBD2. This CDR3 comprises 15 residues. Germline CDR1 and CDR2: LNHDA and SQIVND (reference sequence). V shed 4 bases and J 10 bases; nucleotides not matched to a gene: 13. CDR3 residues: CASSSDVGTTQEQFF. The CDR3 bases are TGTGCCAGTAGTAGCGACGTAGGGACTACACAGGAGCAGTTCTTC.